This is a list of T cell receptor beta chains from one sample in a study of blood T cell repertoires in COVID-19. TCRdb keeps only in-frame clones here, not all; method: immunoSEQ multiplex PCR. This table holds around 260,000 clones, 75% to 90% found once. Sequences were obtained from PBMCs or T cells enriched from blood (not recorded which). The receptor source for this set is a woman in her twenties or thirties who had recovered from COVID-19. CDR3s include the opening cysteine and the closing phenylalanine or tryptophan. A D gene is named only where the DNA matches it firmly. Size is omitted from some rows. Given values are once, few, many or a class for expanded clones.

j_call,d_call,cdr3_length,v_call,clone_size,cdr3_aa,cdr3_nt
TRBJ2-2,.,16,TRBV27,.,CASSLLNPTGPGELFF,TGTGCCAGCAGTTTACTTAACCCGACAGGCCCCGGGGAGCTGTTTTTT
TRBJ2-7,.,15,TRBV27,.,CASSLAGRSSYEQYF,TGTGCCAGCAGTTTAGCAGGGAGGAGCTCCTACGAGCAGTACTTC
TRBJ2-3,TRBD2,16,TRBV19,few,CASSLGLAGRTDTQYF,TGTGCCAGTAGTCTCGGACTAGCGGGGCGCACAGATACGCAGTATTTT
TRBJ2-1,.,16,TRBV4-1,.,CASSQGPGTVYNEQFF,TGCGCCAGCAGCCAAGGGCCCGGGACTGTTTACAATGAGCAGTTCTTC
TRBJ2-1,.,14,TRBV19,.,CASRVQGNVNEQFF,TGTGCCAGTCGGGTACAGGGTAATGTCAATGAGCAGTTCTTC
TRBJ2-7,TRBD2,15,TRBV6-5,.,CASSYREAGSYEQYF,TGTGCCAGCAGTTATAGGGAAGCGGGGTCCTACGAGCAGTACTTC
TRBJ2-3,.,15,TRBV29-1,.,CSANRDTKRTDTQYF,TGCAGCGCCAACCGGGACACGAAACGCACAGATACGCAGTATTTT
TRBJ1-1,.,11,TRBV28,.,CASSLLEEAFF,TGTGCCAGCAGTTTACTAGAAGAAGCTTTCTTT
TRBJ1-6,.,15,TRBV2,.,CASSKLRVENSPLHF,TGTGCCAGCAGTAAACTCAGGGTGGAGAATTCACCCCTCCACTTT
TRBJ2-1,TRBD2,16,TRBV28,.,CASSSAAGGSYNEQFF,TGTGCCAGCAGTTCTGCGGCGGGAGGCTCCTACAATGAGCAGTTCTTC
TRBJ1-1,.,13,TRBV25-1,.,CASSEFGYTEAFF,TGTGCCAGCAGTGAATTCGGGTACACTGAAGCTTTCTTT
TRBJ2-1,.,15,TRBV13,.,CASSFTWSGDNEQFF,TGTGCCAGCAGCTTCACTTGGTCAGGGGACAATGAGCAGTTCTTC
TRBJ1-1,.,15,TRBV5-4,once,CASSTPGGMNTEAFF,TGTGCCAGCAGCACGCCCGGGGGAATGAACACTGAAGCTTTCTTT
TRBJ2-3,.,15,TRBV28,.,CASRSPLYSTDTQYF,TGTGCCAGCAGGTCCCCCCTCTATAGCACAGATACGCAGTATTTT
TRBJ1-2,.,12,TRBV30,.,CAWSPRRYGYTF,TGTGCCTGGAGTCCCCGGCGGTATGGCTACACCTTC
TRBJ1-4,.,15,TRBV29-1,.,CSVEEGGWPHEKLFF,TGCAGCGTTGAAGAGGGGGGGTGGCCCCATGAAAAACTGTTTTTT
TRBJ1-1,TRBD1,16,TRBV28,.,CASRSTGQGARTEAFF,TGTGCCAGCAGGTCGACCGGACAGGGGGCGCGGACTGAAGCTTTCTTT
TRBJ2-5,TRBD2,14,TRBV19,.,CASSSGSYQETQYF,TGTGCCAGTAGTAGCGGGAGCTACCAAGAGACCCAGTACTTC
TRBJ1-2,TRBD1,18,TRBV7-9,.,CASSQITVRDSGDYGYTF,TGTGCCAGCAGCCAGATCACGGTCCGGGACAGCGGTGACTATGGCTACACCTTC
TRBJ1-4,TRBD1,16,TRBV11-2,.,CASSLGGGQGEEKLFF,TGTGCCAGCAGCTTAGGAGGGGGACAGGGGGAAGAAAAACTGTTTTTT
TRBJ2-6,.,15,TRBV19,.,CASSISISGANVLTF,TGTGCCAGTAGTATATCAATCTCTGGGGCCAACGTCCTGACTTTC
TRBJ2-7,TRBD2,18,TRBV4-1,.,CASSQLAGSVRLLYEQYF,TGCGCCAGCAGCCAACTAGCGGGCTCGGTCCGTTTACTTTACGAGCAGTACTTC
TRBJ2-7,.,14,TRBV6-6,.,CASTGTGSSYEQYF,TGTGCCAGCACGGGTACGGGAAGCTCCTACGAGCAGTACTTC
TRBJ2-7,TRBD1,15,TRBV19,.,CASSIQGASVYEQYF,TGTGCCAGTAGTATACAGGGGGCATCTGTCTACGAGCAGTACTTC
TRBJ2-7,TRBD1,14,TRBV7-2,once,CASSHRGPHYEQYF,TGTGCCAGCAGCCACAGGGGACCCCATTACGAGCAGTACTTC
TRBJ2-3,.,14,TRBV10-2,.,CASSEISVTDTQYF,TGCGCCAGCAGTGAAATTAGTGTTACAGATACGCAGTATTTT
TRBJ1-6,.,13,TRBV11-3,.,CASSSDRLSPLHF,TGTGCCAGCAGCTCGGACAGACTTTCACCCCTCCACTTT
TRBJ2-7,.,15,TRBV15,.,CATSRVGGLGNEQYF,TGTGCCACCAGCAGAGTCGGCGGGTTGGGGAACGAGCAGTACTTC
TRBJ1-1,.,15,TRBV6-5,.,CASSYAQTLNTEAFF,TGTGCCAGCAGTTACGCACAGACCCTAAACACTGAAGCTTTCTTT
TRBJ2-3,TRBD1,15,TRBV15,.,CATSRDREGTDTQYF,TGTGCCACCAGCAGGGACAGGGAAGGCACAGATACGCAGTATTTT
TRBJ1-5,.,15,TRBV19,.,CASSVPRNFREPQHF,TGTGCCAGTAGCGTGCCCAGGAACTTCAGGGAGCCCCAGCATTTT
TRBJ2-7,.,13,TRBV10-2,.,CASSQGSSYEQYF,TGCGCCAGCTCTCAGGGGAGCTCCTACGAGCAGTACTTC
TRBJ2-7,TRBD1,14,TRBV4-2,.,CASSHGTGYYEQYF,TGTGCCAGCAGCCACGGGACAGGGTATTACGAGCAGTACTTC
TRBJ2-7,TRBD1,15,TRBV5-5,.,CASSLVAGQGYEQYF,TGTGCCAGCAGCTTGGTTGCGGGACAGGGCTACGAGCAGTACTTC
TRBJ1-6,.,12,TRBV10-3,.,CAIRDSNSPLHF,TGTGCCATCAGGGACAGCAATTCACCCCTCCACTTT
TRBJ1-3,.,13,TRBV6-5,.,CASTYRAGNTIYF,TGTGCCAGCACCTACAGGGCTGGAAACACCATATATTTT
TRBJ2-3,.,13,TRBV6-2/TRBV6-3,.,CASSYPTSAEQYF,TGTGCCAGCAGTTACCCTACTTCCGCTGAGCAGTATTTT
TRBJ2-7,.,15,TRBV6-5,.,CASSYKGVEIYEQYF,TGTGCCAGCAGTTATAAGGGAGTGGAGATCTACGAGCAGTACTTC
TRBJ1-4,.,15,TRBV15,.,CATSRDYWAEIKLFF,TGTGCCACCAGCAGAGATTATTGGGCAGAGATAAAACTGTTTTTT
TRBJ2-3,.,12,TRBV3-1/TRBV3-2,.,CASSQRTDTQYF,TGTGCCAGCAGCCAACGTACAGATACGCAGTATTTT
TRBJ1-6,TRBD1,14,TRBV6-5,.,CASNAGTENSPLHF,TGTGCCAGCAACGCCGGGACAGAGAATTCACCCCTCCACTTT
TRBJ2-1,TRBD2,15,TRBV5-1,.,CASSLNLAEANEQFF,TGCGCCAGCAGCTTGAACCTAGCGGAAGCTAATGAGCAGTTCTTC
TRBJ1-4,.,14,TRBV5-1,.,CASSLENFNEKLFF,TGCGCCAGCAGCCTGGAAAACTTTAATGAAAAACTGTTTTTT
TRBJ1-6,.,13,TRBV10-3,.,CATGQFYNSPLHF,TGTGCCACCGGACAGTTCTATAATTCACCCCTCCACTTT
TRBJ2-5,TRBD2,15,TRBV6-5,.,CASSTLLRGGGTQYF,TGTGCCAGCAGTACCCTACTCCGGGGGGGCGGGACCCAGTACTTC
TRBJ2-1,TRBD2,16,TRBV9,.,CASSARSRGAYNEQFF,TGTGCCAGCAGCGCTCGTTCGCGGGGGGCTTACAATGAGCAGTTCTTC
TRBJ2-1,.,13,TRBV6-1,.,CASSLSSYNEQFF,TGTGCCAGCAGCCTCAGCTCCTACAATGAGCAGTTCTTC
TRBJ1-1,.,15,TRBV6-5,once,CASSLWTELNTEAFF,TGTGCCAGCAGTCTATGGACAGAACTGAACACTGAAGCTTTCTTT
TRBJ2-3,TRBD1,15,TRBV3-1/TRBV3-2,.,CASSQAGGTTDTQYF,TGTGCCAGCAGCCAGGCAGGGGGAACCACAGATACGCAGTATTTT